Given below is one T cell receptor beta chain in context. As yet, its antigen is unknown. Mismatch with germline at one junction end may stem from a read error. TCR beta CDR3 regions were amplified from RNA. HTBI primers drove first-round RT-PCR of the TCR CDR3. One entry per CDR3 protein results from TCRdb running MiXCR on the multiplex PCR reads. The sample has 660,000 or so distinct CDR3 sequences; about 45% are singletons. A patient was excluded if there was uncontrolled infection, other autoimmune disease, pregnancy or lactation. Diagnosis rested on symptoms, serum thyroxine and TRAb, thyroid ultrasound, and orbital computed tomography. The CDR3 contains 14 residues. The germline gives CDR1 SSHAT, CDR2 FNYEAQ (reference sequence). The sample originates from a study of T cells in Graves' hyperthyroidism and ophthalmopathy. The study's findings and limits: Stable hyperthyroidism was separated from ophthalmopathy by a model based on 13 V-J features. The model identified upcoming ophthalmopathy a median approximately six months ahead of onset.

V and J are TRBV7-7 and TRBJ1-3; D gene uncertain. This sequence was found in an adult man with Graves' disease, either hyperthyroidism or ophthalmopathy (not recorded which). Sequenced sample: peripheral blood or thyroid tissue (not recorded which). The CDR3 DNA sequence: TGTGCTAGCAGCTTAAAAGATTCTGGAACCACCATATATTTT. This codes for CASSLKDSGTTIYF.